This section outlines one TCR beta chain sequence together with its context. This specimen comes from a study of OX40 agonist ivuxolimab in advanced cancers. Looking at the study overall: Cancers in dose escalation were hepatocellular, melanoma, renal cell and head and neck. From about 23 to 85 years was the age range, with a mean of about 56 years, and over 80% were male.

The investigators sampled blood at baseline, at cycle 4 day 1, and at cycle 7 day 1. Data came from immunoSEQ multiplex PCR; TCRdb stores just in-frame clones and leaves some out. The table shows approximately 89,000 clones, with around 90% occurring only once. The CDR3 spans 15 residues. V shed 6 bases, J shed 8 bases, and the junction held 12 bases outside the gene matches. CDR1 is MNHNY, CDR2 SVGAGI, per germline (reference sequence). The chain is built from TRBV6-6 and TRBJ1-4; TRBD1 agrees at 7 bases. The sequencing here drew on CD4+ or CD8+ T cells sorted from blood, taken in a trial of the OX40 agonist ivuxolimab. The TCR comes from an adult with an advanced solid tumor such as melanoma, head and neck, liver or kidney cancer. The DNA of the CDR3 is TGTGCCAGCAGAGACAGGGTAGTTGGTCGCGAAAAACTGTTTTTT. Its protein product is CASRDRVVGREKLFF.